This entry is about one T cell receptor beta chain. This clone has a handful of counts. The antigen it binds to is not known. No base quality information exists; no much larger clone differs at one position. This sample stems from a study of beta chain features in type 1 diabetes (dated by TCRdb to 2016 to 2018). In the study overall: Mean age, gender distribution, total cell number and subset yield did not differ between patients and healthy donors. Whereas all 30 or so donors provided naive and central memory subsets, regulatory and stem cell-like memory subsets were isolated from just 8 patients and roughly 8 healthy donors. A total of under 120,000,000 sorted cells were examined across all samples, and RNA yield correlated strongly with the number of cells per subset. In the study, recently diagnosed type 1 diabetes patients and matched healthy donors were compared on the TCRB repertoires of their sorted circulating CD4+ T cell subsets.

The entire amount of isolated RNA was reverse transcribed using the High Capacity cDNA Reverse Transcription Kit, so the sequenced TCRB transcripts were expressed ones. Deep immunoSEQ sequencing was performed on naive, central memory and regulatory T cell samples, with an average of roughly 3.3 million total reads per sample. After sorted cells were lysed in RLT buffer, RNA was extracted with DNase-treated RNeasy Micro or Mini kits, with the choice depending on cell number. Each cell subset was processed on its own to prevent cross-contamination, while patient and healthy donor samples were processed together. The immunoSEQ multiplex PCR was used to amplify TCRB sequences from cDNA, yielding 87-bp fragments that span the CDR3 region. The amplicons were sequenced using the Illumina HiSeq platform. The paper's data handling went like this. Synthetic template baselines were used to correct PCR bias computationally, reads within Hamming distance 2 were collapsed together, and singletons that could not be merged were discarded. Reads were aligned against IMGT so that V, D and J genes, CDR3 length and insertions or deletions at six rearrangement sites could be assigned. Clonotype counts were normalized to sorted cell number within each subset before computing true diversity and Gini coefficients with the tcR R package. The overlap coefficient, calculated on TCRB nucleotide sequences, was used to quantify repertoire sharing. Out-of-frame TCRB sequences from naive cells were analyzed as a proxy for the pre-selection repertoire. Drawn from immuneACCESS, this table holds only the in-frame rearrangements with V and J called that TCRdb kept. Clones are partly lost; checked studies trace under half to an unresolved V gene and leave the rest unexplained. That table supplies the V and J calls and clone size; D and trimming were determined from the DNA. Across this sample there are about 400,000 clones, with over 9.5% seen only once. In total, the top ten clones hold around 0.0099% of the sample.

From each donor, a single peripheral blood sample of 95 to 150 mL on average was drawn into heparinised tubes. Naive, central memory, regulatory and stem cell-like memory CD4+ T cells were sorted on a BD FACSAria II using a panel including CD45RO, CCR7, CD25, CD127, CD95 and CD27. All sorted populations exceeded 95% purity. PBMCs were isolated right away by Lymphoprep density gradient centrifugation and were stained directly, without culture. Samples were stained and sorted in pairs, with one healthy donor and one patient per experiment, so that batch effects were minimized. Overall study outcomes, separate from this receptor: Because cDNA rather than genomic DNA was sequenced, highly expressing activated cells could have been over-represented, although no difference in activation and CD3 levels was found between groups. HLA sub-analyses involved small numbers of individuals, so any influence of HLA type on TCRB rearrangement remained unresolved. In all four CD4+ subsets, TCRB CDR3 length was moderately but significantly shorter in type 1 diabetes patients. Naive, central memory and regulatory TCRB repertoires appeared to be more similar among patients than among healthy donors. Fewer insertions and more nucleotide deletions at VDJ recombination sites were observed in patients with type 1 diabetes, implying thymic rearrangement abnormalities. Shorter templates might have been favored by PCR, but patient and control samples were amplified and corrected together, so both groups would have been affected equally by any skew.

Taken from cysteine to phenylalanine, the CDR3 has 15 residues. Just CDR3 DNA is preserved here, 45 bases in frame from base 1. The sequence came from a woman aged 18 to 35 with type 1 diabetes. Sequencing was performed on naive CD4+ T cells from blood. The cell subset or site label corresponds to: true naive CD4+ T cells. Rearrangement joined TRBV21-1 to TRBJ2-7; the listed D gene, TRBD2, was not tested against the DNA. TRBV21-1 is an annotated pseudogene. The CDR3 has the sequence CASSNGGGSGYEQYF. The base sequence is TGTGCCAGCAGCAATGGGGGCGGGAGCGGCTACGAGCAGTACTTC.